This entry lists 20 T cell receptor beta chains sequenced from one sample in a study of CD8+CD57+ T cells in acquired aplastic anemia. Only patients with CD8+CD57+ cell expansion on flow cytometry were chosen for sequencing. The template used for profiling TCR beta VDJ and CDR3 was genomic DNA. TCRdb re-analysed the reads in MiXCR, keeping a single row per CDR3 protein. The table includes 75,000 to 80,000 distinct CDR3 sequences, around 70% detected once. The source material was sorted CD4+, CD8+, or CD8+CD57+ T cells (not recorded which) from PBMCs. Receptors were obtained from a human donor with aplastic anemia.

The chain combines TRBV20-1 with TRBJ2-7; a weak D match, TRBD2 (6 bases). Germline-derived CDR1 and CDR2 are DFQATT and SNEGSKA (reference sequence). The CDR3 contains 16 residues. V dropped 6 bases and J dropped 4 bases, with 25 bases sitting between them. CDR3 sequence reads: CSASSFRDWGRYEQYF. CDR3 DNA sequence: TGCAGTGCCAGCAGCTTTAGGGACTGGGGGAGGTACGAGCAGTACTTC.

This clonotype was counted between two and nine times. V usage is TRBV7-6 and J usage is TRBJ2-7; D unresolved. Germline V CDR1 and CDR2: SGHVS, FNYEAQ. The CDR3 runs 13 residues. The V end was cut by 6 bases, the J end by 3 bases, with 12 bases between. DNA for the CDR3: TGTGCCAGCAGTCAAGGGTCGGGCTACGAGCAGTACTTC. Encoded protein: CASSQGSGYEQYF.

This rearrangement joins TRBV5-4 to TRBJ1-2, with 11 positions matching TRBD1. CDR3 size: 13 residues. Germline V gene lookup returns CDR1 SGHNT and CDR2 YYREEE (reference sequence). With 4 bases clipped from V and 8 bases from J, the junction kept 4 bases outside the gene matches. CDR3 nucleotides: TGTGCCAGCAGCCCGGACAGGGGGCGAGGCTACACCTTC. Protein: CASSPDRGRGYTF. The whole variable domain, filled in from reference TRBV5-4 and TRBJ1-2, reads ETGVTQSPTHLIKTRGQQVTLRCSSQSGHNTVSWYQQALGQGPQFIFQYYREEENGRGNFPPRFSGLQFPNYSSELNVNALELDDSALYLCASSPDRGRGYTFGSGTRLTVV.

This clonotype was picked up a small number of times. V gene TRBV6-5 combines with J gene TRBJ2-1; D is unresolved. Germline CDR1 is MNHEY and CDR2 is SVGAGI. The CDR3 is 14 amino acids. Trimming took off 0 bases at V and 9 bases at J, with 12 bases between the two ends. CDR3 protein: CASSYSKTNGEQFF. The CDR3 coding sequence is TGTGCCAGCAGTTACTCTAAAACTAACGGTGAGCAGTTCTTC.

The V call is TRBV7-2, the J call TRBJ2-3; no firm D call. The germline V and J ends were trimmed by 5 bases and 4 bases, with 4 bases remaining between them. Germline lookup yields CDR1 SGHTA and CDR2 FQGNSA. This CDR3 region has 11 residues. Here the CDR3 DNA reads TGTGCCAGCAGCCAATCAGATACGCAGTATTTT. It translates to CASSQSDTQYF.

The gene calls are TRBV2 and TRBJ2-1, with 7 nucleotides matching TRBD2. J was trimmed by 5 bases and V by 6 bases; bases with no gene match: 10. CDR1 and CDR2 (germline): SNHLY, FYNNEI. The CDR3 runs to 15 residues. The CDR3 bases are TGTGCCAGCAGGCGTGGGACTAACCTAAACAATGAGCAGTTCTTC. This encodes CASRRGTNLNNEQFF.

Many counts were recorded for this clonotype. The gene calls are TRBV5-5 and TRBJ2-7, with TRBD1 identical over 7 bases. The CDR3 totals 15 residues. J gave up 3 bases and V 5 bases, and 11 bases lay outside the gene matches. Germline assignment: CDR1 SGHKS and CDR2 YYEKEE (reference sequence). CDR3 sequence reads: CASSLRDSWFYEQYF. The DNA for the CDR3 is TGTGCCAGCAGTCTCCGGGACAGCTGGTTCTACGAGCAGTACTTC.

V is TRBV7-2 and J is TRBJ2-5; weak D call: TRBD2 (5 bases). Germline V gene lookup returns CDR1 SGHTA and CDR2 FQGNSA. The CDR3 contains 14 residues. The V and J ends lost 6 bases and 5 bases respectively, with 16 bases between them. This chain's CDR3 is CASREAMGGETQYF. In nucleotides, the CDR3 is TGTGCCAGCAGAGAAGCGATGGGCGGGGAGACCCAGTACTTC.

This clonotype occurred a few times. The gene calls are TRBV15 and TRBJ2-7; no definite D call. Germline V lookup: CDR1 LNHNV, CDR2 YYDKDF (reference sequence). The CDR3 is made up of 14 amino acids. V gave up 0 bases and J gave up 7 bases, with 13 bases separating them. CDR3 loop: CATSRDQAAREQYF. In DNA form, the CDR3 reads TGTGCCACCAGCAGAGATCAGGCTGCTCGAGAGCAGTACTTC.

In its sample, this clonotype was seen a few times. It may be a read error: a sequence one base away is much more abundant. This chain links TRBV5-1 with TRBJ2-2; 9 nucleotides agree with TRBD2. V lost 0 bases and J lost 6; bases outside the gene matches: 6. Germline assignment: CDR1 SGHRS and CDR2 YFSETQ. This CDR3 has 16 residues. The CDR3 region is CASSLEVSGGAGELFF. CDR3 nucleotides: TGCGCCAGCAGCTTGGAGGTTAGCGGGGGCGCCGGGGAGCTGTTTTTT.

This clonotype was counted between two and nine times. CDR3 in amino acids: CAISGLGREGGYTF. DNA of the CDR3: TGTGCCATCAGCGGACTTGGCAGGGAGGGTGGCTACACCTTC. V and J are TRBV10-3 and TRBJ1-2, with D maybe TRBD1 (5 bases). The germline gives CDR1 ENHRY, CDR2 SYGVKD. V was trimmed by 6 bases and J by 7 bases, leaving 18 bases between them. This CDR3 region has 14 residues.

The CDR3 DNA reads as TGTGCCACCAGTGATCTCCAGTACAATGAGCAGTTCTTC. This encodes CATSDLQYNEQFF. The chain joins TRBV24-1 to TRBJ2-1; D call uncertain. Trimming shortened V by 3 bases and J by 4 bases, and 6 bases separated the two germline ends. The CDR3 extends over 13 amino acids. Germline CDR1 and CDR2: KGHDR and SFDVKD.

This rearrangement joins TRBV7-9 to TRBJ2-2; no clear D. V gave up 1 base and J gave up 4 bases, with 7 bases separating them. The CDR3 spans 14 residues. Germline CDR1 is SEHNR and CDR2 is FQNEAQ (reference sequence). The CDR3 DNA reads TGTGCCAGCAGCTTAGGTGTCACCACCGGGGAGCTGTTTTTT. It is translated as CASSLGVTTGELFF.

This clonotype was seen more than once but under ten times. This sequence joins TRBV2 and TRBJ1-2, with D perhaps matching TRBD1 (6 bases). The CDR3 sequence is 15 residues long. Germline CDR1 SNHLY, CDR2 FYNNEI. Deletions cut 7 bases from V and 4 bases from J, with 19 bases between. Here the CDR3 reads CASIFPQDSIYGYTF. The CDR3 DNA is TGTGCCAGCATTTTCCCACAGGACAGTATCTATGGCTACACCTTC.

The gene calls are TRBV10-3 and TRBJ2-3, with a weak D call TRBD1 (5 bases). From germline, CDR1 is ENHRY and CDR2 SYGVKD. The CDR3 totals 13 residues. Deletions cut 7 bases from V and 0 bases from J, with 8 bases between. CDR3 region: CAIKTASTDTQYF. In DNA, the CDR3 is TGTGCCATCAAGACAGCGAGCACAGATACGCAGTATTTT.

This clonotype was observed a handful of times. The CDR3 DNA reads as TGTGCCATCAGTGAAGGGGTAGGGGAAAAACTGTTTTTT. As protein: CAISEGVGEKLFF. The chain links TRBV10-3 to TRBJ1-4; a weak D match, TRBD1 (5 bases). CDR1 ENHRY and CDR2 SYGVKD come from the germline V gene. This CDR3 has 13 residues. V lost 3 bases to trimming and J lost 8 bases, with 10 bases between them.

In DNA form, the CDR3 reads TGTGCCAGTAGTATAAGGGAACCGGAGACCCAGTACTTC. Its translation: CASSIREPETQYF. The rearrangement links TRBV19 to TRBJ2-5; D unresolved. The CDR3 is made up of 13 amino acids. V lost 2 bases and J lost 5, with 9 bases in between. Germline V gives CDR1 LNHDA, CDR2 SQIVND (reference sequence).

This clonotype occurred a few times. The V and J genes are TRBV7-9 and TRBJ2-7, with TRBD1 matching 10 bases. The CDR3 length is 15 residues. The germline CDR1 and CDR2 sequences are SEHNR and FQNEAQ (reference sequence). Unmatched junction bases numbered 5, after V lost 2 bases and J lost 4 bases. The CDR3 reads CASSLLRGQGYEQYF. CDR3 DNA sequence: TGTGCCAGCAGCTTACTTAGGGGACAGGGGTACGAGCAGTACTTC. The entire variable domain, with the rest obtained from reference TRBV7-9 and TRBJ2-7, is as follows: DTGVSQNPRHKITKRGQNVTFRCDPISEHNRLYWYRQTLGQGPEFLTYFQNEAQLEKSRLLSDRFSAERPKGSFSTLEIQRTEQGDSAMYLCASSLLRGQGYEQYFGPGTRLTVT.

This chain connects TRBV9 to TRBJ1-1; D is uncertain. The ends were cut back, 4 bases at V and 1 base at J, with 11 bases in the middle. Looked up from germline, CDR1 is SGDLS and CDR2 is YYNGEE. This CDR3 is 14 amino acids long. The CDR3 coding sequence is TGTGCCAGCAGCCTCACCGTGGGGAACACTGAAGCTTTCTTT. The encoded protein is CASSLTVGNTEAFF.

In its sample, this clonotype was seen many times. J is TRBJ2-7 and V is TRBV7-8; D unclear. Trimming stripped 1 base from V and 2 bases from J, with 9 bases between. Germline V lookup: CDR1 SGHVS, CDR2 FQNEAQ. The CDR3 runs 14 residues. The CDR3 nucleotides read TGTGCCAGCAGCTTAGTACCCGGTACCTACGAGCAGTACTTC. Translation gives CASSLVPGTYEQYF. Full variable domain (missing parts from reference TRBV7-8 and TRBJ2-7): GAGVSQSPRYKVAKRGQDVALRCDPISGHVSLFWYQQALGQGPEFLTYFQNEAQLDKSGLPSDRFFAERPEGSVSTLKIQRTQQEDSAVYLCASSLVPGTYEQYFGPGTRLTVT.